This T cell receptor (beta chain) is drawn from a study of PD-1 blockade in classical Hodgkin lymphoma. This CDR3 is built from 13 residues. CDR1 and CDR2 from the germline V gene are SNHLY and FYNNEI. V shed 7 bases, J shed 3 bases, and the junction held 5 bases outside the gene matches. Each and every patient relapsed after autologous stem cell transplantation, and patients got differing brentuximab vedotin exposure. Classifying best responses yielded complete response, partial response or progressive disease. TCRdb keeps only in-frame clones here, not all; method: immunoSEQ multiplex PCR. The table includes tens of thousands of clones, around 90% detected once.

The sequence derives from a human donor with classical Hodgkin lymphoma. The sequencing here drew on peripheral blood mononuclear cells (PBMCs), taken at baseline. This sequence joins TRBV2 and TRBJ1-1; the match to TRBD1 covers 7 bases. The CDR3 region is CASNNRGDTEAFF. In DNA form, the CDR3 reads TGTGCCAGCAACAACAGGGGAGACACTGAAGCTTTCTTT.